The rows below give T cell receptor beta chains drawn from one sample of a study of blood T cells in healthy people across ages. TCRdb analysed the 5' RACE reads with MiXCR anew, one entry per CDR3 protein. Counted here are 910,000 or so distinct CDR3 sequences, about 51% occurring once; the ten biggest clones make up 20% to 25%. The specimen sequenced was blood. The receptors shown here come from a woman aged 55-69 years in good health. CDR3s include the opening cysteine and the closing phenylalanine or tryptophan. D genes are given only for firm matches. Clone size is not always given. Where it is, it says once, few, many or a class for expanded clones.

>NA|NA|TRBV20-1|TRBJ2-7
TGCAGTGTTCGACGTGAACCCTACAATGAGCAGTACTTC
CSVRREPYNEQYF
>NA|TRBD1|TRBV4-1|TRBJ2-2
TGCGCCAGCCGCCAACCGACAGGGGGCGACACCGGGGAGCTGTTTTTT
CASRQPTGGDTGELFF
>NA|TRBD1|TRBV28|TRBJ2-7
TGTGCCAGCAGGCGGGGACAGGCCGGAACCTACGAGCAGTACTTC
CASRRGQAGTYEQYF
>NA|TRBD2|TRBV27|TRBJ2-5
TGTGCCAGCAGTGCCCCTAGCCGGGAGGCTAGGGAGACCCAGTACTTC
CASSAPSREARETQYF
>many|NA|TRBV7-9|TRBJ2-7
TGTGCCAGCAGCCCCGACTTCAACGAGCAGTACTTC
CASSPDFNEQYF
>NA|TRBD1|TRBV4-3|TRBJ2-7
TGCGCCAGCAGCCGGACAGGGTTCGGCTACGAGCAGTACTTC
CASSRTGFGYEQYF
>NA|NA|TRBV20-1|TRBJ1-6
TGCAGTGCTAGAGCGGGGGTCAGTAATTCACCCCTCCACTTT
CSARAGVSNSPLHF
>NA|NA|TRBV20-1|TRBJ2-7
TGCAGTGCCCCCAGCCCTACAGAGGCGCAGTACTTC
CSAPSPTEAQYF
>few|NA|TRBV4-3|TRBJ1-6
TGCGCCAGCAGCCAAGAATGGGGACCCTATAATTCACCCCTCCACTTT
CASSQEWGPYNSPLHF
>few|TRBD1|TRBV20-1|TRBJ1-5
TGCAGTGCGCCTACAGGGGGGCCAGGGCAGCCCCAGCATTTT
CSAPTGGPGQPQHF
>NA|TRBD2|TRBV20-1|TRBJ2-7
TGCAGTGCTCTGGGACTAGCGGAGCGATACGAGCAGTACTTC
CSALGLAERYEQYF